The present entry profiles one T cell receptor beta chain with its context. The antigen is not known. Trimming stripped 4 bases from V and 5 bases from J, with 17 bases between. Germline assignment: CDR1 MNHEY and CDR2 SVGAGI. The CDR3 runs to 15 residues. The data are from a study of identifying expanded T cells in peripheral blood. Study-level findings and limits: Clone count variance between approximately two-week samples rose with total template count. About 1.2 clones differed between technical replicates, versus about 15 and 19 over time.

Collection occurred without any documented infections or immune events in donors. Assay: immunoSEQ multiplex PCR; the TCRdb copy retains only in-frame clones and omits some. This sample yields about 97,000 clones, of which about 83% are seen a single time; 15% to 20% belongs to the top ten. Sequencing was carried out using blood. The receptor was isolated from a person aged 18 to 70 in good health. V and J are TRBV6-5 and TRBJ2-5; maybe TRBD2 (5 bases). The CDR3 DNA is TGTGCCAGCAGTTTCCTAACTGGACTCGGGGAGACCCAGTACTTC. Translated: CASSFLTGLGETQYF.